The entry that follows covers one T cell receptor beta chain sequence. This clone has just one count. Its antigen has not been determined. No base quality values were provided; no much bigger clone lies one nucleotide off. Taken with the paper, the label for time point translates to: week 35, safety follow-up. Every vaccine dose consisted of 300 ug of a 20-mer mutant IDH1 peptide in Montanide, administered subcutaneously together with topical imiquimod. Patients received eight vaccinations in weeks 1, 3, 5, 7, 11, 15, 19 and 23, corresponding to visits V03 through V10. Newly diagnosed WHO grade 3 or 4 IDH1-mutant astrocytomas showing loss of nuclear ATRX were present in the donors. The samples were drawn from NOA16, a multicentre, single-arm, open-label phase I trial in Germany that tested a mutant IDH1 peptide vaccine in humans for the first time. Genomic DNA for TCRB sequencing was extracted from EDTA blood using the DNeasy Blood and Tissue Kit.

At the junction V is shortened by 7 bases and J by 2 bases; bases outside the gene matches: 12. As encoded in the germline V gene, CDR1 is SNHLY while CDR2 is FYNNEI. CDR3 length: 16 amino acids, cysteine to phenylalanine. Only the CDR3 DNA is retained, 48 bases long and in frame from the first base. This entry is derived from a study of a mutant IDH1 vaccine in newly diagnosed glioma (dated by TCRdb to the early 2020s). For the study in its entirety: Vaccination started 4-6 weeks after radiotherapy alone, or was given together with temozolomide cycles in the groups whose treatment included chemotherapy. Prior to enrollment, patients had been given standard therapy consisting of radiotherapy alone, temozolomide alone, or radiochemotherapy with temozolomide, with the combination given to most patients. Of the 32 patients who were treated, approximately 60% were male and around 40% were female, and the mean age was about 40 years. For exploratory analyses, under 30 treated patients had longitudinal TCRB deep sequencing done wherever samples were available. The week-35 safety follow-up was designated visit V12, and the week-47 end of study was designated visit V13. Six visits were used for peripheral blood collection: V03 (baseline), V05, V07, V10, V12 and V13. Paper-wide results and their limitations: Vaccine-induced immune responses across multiple MHC alleles were detected in about 93% of patients. According to the authors, sample limitations meant that analyses of patient blood samples could not be reproduced. PBMC samples for TCRB deep sequencing were selected based on availability. Changes in the top peripheral T cell clonotypes picked up by TCRB sequencing did not appear to be linked to pseudoprogression.

Library generation was performed with the immunoSEQ multiplex PCR assay. Rearranged TCR beta chain sequences were amplified with the hsTCRB Kit following the manufacturer's protocol. TCRB libraries were sequenced on an Illumina MiSeq. For the original study's pipeline: The proprietary platform of the kit vendor was used for demultiplexing, trimming and gene mapping. TCRdb stores this immuneACCESS table with in-frame sequences only. Part of the clones is absent; in the studies checked, under half of the shortfall reflects unresolved V genes, and no reason is known for the rest. D and trimming come from the DNA, and the V and J calls and clone size come from that table. This sample is represented by 60,000 or so clones; roughly 80% of them were singletons. Jointly, the top ten make up 3.5% to 5% of the sample.

The receptor was isolated from a man aged 25-45 years with glioma. The material sequenced was PBMCs, taken from a glioma patient whose treatment included an IDH1 peptide vaccine. The chain is encoded by TRBV2 joined to TRBJ2-7, and 9 junction bases match TRBD2. CDR3 sequence: CASNSPGLAHTYEQYF. The DNA sequence reads TGTGCCAGCAATTCCCCGGGACTAGCCCATACCTACGAGCAGTACTTC.